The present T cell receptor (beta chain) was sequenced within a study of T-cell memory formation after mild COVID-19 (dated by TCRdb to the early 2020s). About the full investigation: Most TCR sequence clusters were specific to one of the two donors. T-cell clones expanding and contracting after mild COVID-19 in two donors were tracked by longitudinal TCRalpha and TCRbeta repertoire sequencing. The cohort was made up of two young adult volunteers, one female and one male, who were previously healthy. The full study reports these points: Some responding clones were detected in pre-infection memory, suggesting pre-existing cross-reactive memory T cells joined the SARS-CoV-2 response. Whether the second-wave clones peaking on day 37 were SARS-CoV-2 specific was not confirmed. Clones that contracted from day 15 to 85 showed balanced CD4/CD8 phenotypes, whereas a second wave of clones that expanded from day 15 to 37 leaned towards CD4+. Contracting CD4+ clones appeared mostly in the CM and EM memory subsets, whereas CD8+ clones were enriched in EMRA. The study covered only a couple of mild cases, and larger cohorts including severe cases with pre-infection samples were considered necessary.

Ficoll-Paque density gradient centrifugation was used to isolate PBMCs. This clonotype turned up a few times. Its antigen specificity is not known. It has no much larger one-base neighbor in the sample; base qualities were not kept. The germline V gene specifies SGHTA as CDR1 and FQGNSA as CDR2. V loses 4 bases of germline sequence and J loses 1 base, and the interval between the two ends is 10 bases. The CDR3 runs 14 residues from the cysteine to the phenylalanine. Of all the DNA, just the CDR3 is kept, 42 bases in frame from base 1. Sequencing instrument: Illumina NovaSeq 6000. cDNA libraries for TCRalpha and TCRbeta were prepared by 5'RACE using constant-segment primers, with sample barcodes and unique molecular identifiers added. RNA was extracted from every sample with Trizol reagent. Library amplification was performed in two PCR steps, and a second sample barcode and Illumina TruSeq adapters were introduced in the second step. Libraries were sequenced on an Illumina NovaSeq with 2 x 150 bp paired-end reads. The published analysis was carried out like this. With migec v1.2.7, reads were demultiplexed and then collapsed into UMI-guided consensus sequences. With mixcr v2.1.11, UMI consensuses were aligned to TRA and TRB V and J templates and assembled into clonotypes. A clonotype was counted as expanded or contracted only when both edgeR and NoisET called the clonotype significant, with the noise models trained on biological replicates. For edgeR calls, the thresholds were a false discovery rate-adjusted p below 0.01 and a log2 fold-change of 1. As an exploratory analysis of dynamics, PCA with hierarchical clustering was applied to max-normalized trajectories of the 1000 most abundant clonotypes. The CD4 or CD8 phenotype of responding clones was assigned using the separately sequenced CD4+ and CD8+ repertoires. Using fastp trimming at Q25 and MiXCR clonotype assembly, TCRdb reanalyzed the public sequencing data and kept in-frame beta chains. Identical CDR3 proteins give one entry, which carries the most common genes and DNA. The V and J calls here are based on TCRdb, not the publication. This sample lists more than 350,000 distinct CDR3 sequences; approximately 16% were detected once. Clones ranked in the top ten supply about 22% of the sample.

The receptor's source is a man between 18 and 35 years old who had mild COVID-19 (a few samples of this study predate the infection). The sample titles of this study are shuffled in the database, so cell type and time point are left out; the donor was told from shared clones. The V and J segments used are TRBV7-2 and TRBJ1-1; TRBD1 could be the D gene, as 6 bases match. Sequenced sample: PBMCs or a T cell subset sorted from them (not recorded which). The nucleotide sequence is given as TGTGCCAGCAGCTCCGGACAGACGAACACTGAAGCTTTCTTT. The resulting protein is CASSSGQTNTEAFF.